The rows below give T cell receptor beta chains drawn from one sample of a study of T cells in Graves' hyperthyroidism and ophthalmopathy. TCRdb reanalysed the multiplex PCR reads using MiXCR and keeps one entry per CDR3 protein. This sample has over 250,000 distinct CDR3 sequences; less than 30% occur once, and the top ten carry approximately 30%. Sequencing used blood. The receptors were gathered from a man aged 35-49 years with Graves' hyperthyroidism that later progressed to Graves' ophthalmopathy. Both conserved end residues are part of each CDR3. D genes are given only for firm matches. Not all rows give a size; the values are once, few, many and, for expanded clones, a class.

V gene	clone size	D gene	J gene	CDR3 DNA	CDR3 protein
TRBV7-9	many	-	TRBJ1-1	TGTGCCAGCAGCTTAGACAGGGCCGACTCTATTACTTACACTGAAGCTTTCTTT	CASSLDRADSITYTEAFF
TRBV7-2	-	TRBD1	TRBJ1-1	TGTGCCAGCAGCAGACGGGACAGGGGTTCAGCTTTCTTT	CASSRRDRGSAFF
TRBV24-1	-	-	TRBJ2-1	TGTGCCACCAGTGATCTTCTAGCGAATTCCACCTATGAGCAGTTCTTC	CATSDLLANSTYEQFF
TRBV20-1	few	TRBD2	TRBJ2-7	TGCAGTGCCCAGGTCGGGACTAGCCACGAGCAGTACTTC	CSAQVGTSHEQYF
TRBV29-1	many	TRBD2	TRBJ2-2	TGCAGCGTTGCGGGGAGGGGACTAGCGGGTTCGGGCAACACCGGGGAGCTGTTTTTT	CSVAGRGLAGSGNTGELFF
TRBV18	many	-	TRBJ2-7	TGTGCCAGCTCACCGACTGTCTCCTACGAGCAGTACTTC	CASSPTVSYEQYF
TRBV5-1	many	TRBD1	TRBJ2-7	TGCGCCAGCAGCTCACGACCCGGGACAGGCTACGAGCAGTACTTC	CASSSRPGTGYEQYF
TRBV28	many	-	TRBJ2-7	TGTGCCAGCAGACCCTTTGATGGCTACGAGCAGTACTTC	CASRPFDGYEQYF
TRBV29-1	many	TRBD2	TRBJ2-7	TGCAGCGTGAGCGCGGGACTAGCGGCAACCTACGAGCAGTACTTC	CSVSAGLAATYEQYF
TRBV7-9	many	-	TRBJ2-7	TGTGCCAGCAGCTTCTCCGGGGGAGTTAGTTCCGAGCAGTACTTC	CASSFSGGVSSEQYF
TRBV12-3/TRBV12-4	-	-	TRBJ2-2	TGTGCCAGCACAGTGGGTTTTTCGAACACCGGGGAGCTGTTTTTT	CASTVGFSNTGELFF
TRBV6-1	many	-	TRBJ2-5	TGTGCCAGCAGTGAGGGCGGAAAAGAGACCCAGTACTTC	CASSEGGKETQYF
TRBV7-2	many	-	TRBJ2-7	TGTGCCAGCAGTCTTATTGACTACGAGCAGTACTTC	CASSLIDYEQYF
TRBV18	many	-	TRBJ2-5	TGTGCCAGCTCACGAGAGGGACGAGAGACCCAGTACTTC	CASSREGRETQYF
TRBV19	many	-	TRBJ2-5	TGTGCCAGTAGTGTTTCAGGGGCGGAGACCCAGTACTTC	CASSVSGAETQYF
TRBV7-2	many	TRBD2	TRBJ2-5	TGTGCCAGCAGCTTAGTCAGACTAGCGGGGTTCCAAGAGACCCAGTACTTC	CASSLVRLAGFQETQYF
TRBV5-1	-	TRBD1	TRBJ2-7	TGCGCCAGCAGCCTCGGGGGACAGGGTTTGATCGAGCAGTACTTC	CASSLGGQGLIEQYF
TRBV30	few	-	TRBJ2-2	TGTGCCTGGAGTGTACGGACACATTCAGCCGGGGAGCTGTTTTTT	CAWSVRTHSAGELFF